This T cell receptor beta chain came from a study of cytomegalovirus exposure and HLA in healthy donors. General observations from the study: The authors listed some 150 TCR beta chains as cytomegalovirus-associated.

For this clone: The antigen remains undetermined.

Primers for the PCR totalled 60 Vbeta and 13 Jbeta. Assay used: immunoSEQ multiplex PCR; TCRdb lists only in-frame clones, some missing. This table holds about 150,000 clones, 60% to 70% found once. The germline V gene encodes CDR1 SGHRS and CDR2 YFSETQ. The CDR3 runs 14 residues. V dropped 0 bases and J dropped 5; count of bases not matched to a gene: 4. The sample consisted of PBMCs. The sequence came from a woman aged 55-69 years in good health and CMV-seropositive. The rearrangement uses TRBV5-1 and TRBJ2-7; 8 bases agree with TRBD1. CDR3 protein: CASSLGTGLHEQYF. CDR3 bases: TGCGCCAGCAGCTTGGGGACAGGGCTCCACGAGCAGTACTTC.